The entry below gives a single T cell receptor (beta chain) sequence along with its context. Its antigen is not identified. This sample was included in a study of T cell responses to AZD1222 COVID-19 vaccine. The V gene end was trimmed by 5 bases and the J gene end by 1 base; junction bases not matched to a gene: 4. The CDR3 extends over 15 amino acids. Germline V gene sequence: CDR1 LGHDT, CDR2 YNNKEL (reference sequence). Repertoires were generated with immunoSEQ multiplex PCR, while TCRdb's copy carries only in-frame clones and drops some. Found here are 75,000 to 90,000 clones, roughly 83% of them singletons; the top ten hold 8.5% to 9%. Study-wide results and limits: Rises in breadth and depth of Spike-specific TCRs came after two AZD1222 doses. Clonal diversity may have been underestimated, and the donors were mostly white British, with more females than males.

The chain employs TRBV3-1 (or the pseudogene TRBV3-2) and TRBJ2-7; 11 nucleotides agree with TRBD2. The source material was peripheral blood, sampled on day 0 of AZD1222 vaccination. This clonotype originated in an adult in good health. The CDR3 loop reads CASSFTSGRSYEQYF. CDR3 coding DNA: TGTGCCAGCAGCTTCACTAGCGGGAGATCCTACGAGCAGTACTTC.